Listed below are T cell receptor beta chains from one sample, sequenced in a study of T cell therapy after organ transplantation. Assay used: immunoSEQ multiplex PCR; TCRdb lists only in-frame clones, some missing. Among 1,000 to 1,200 clones listed, around 38% were seen once. Their cognate antigens are unknown. Sequencing was done on a sample of cultured CD8+ T cells. These receptors all come from a human patient who had received a solid organ transplant and had CMV disease. Part of the T cell pool may stem from the graft donor. Both conserved end residues are part of each CDR3. A D gene is named only where the DNA matches it firmly. Only part of the rows carry a size: once, few, many, or a class if the clone is expanded.

>TRBJ1-2|TRBV4-3|few|TRBD1|16
TGCGCCAGCAGCCAAGAGGCGGCAGGGGGCTATTATGGCTACACCTTC
CASSQEAAGGYYGYTF
>TRBJ2-5|TRBV21-1|medium-sized|-|14
TGTGCCAGCCTCTTGACGGTGAATAGAGAGACCCAGTACTTC
CASLLTVNRETQYF
>TRBJ1-5|TRBV7-9|-|-|12
TGTGCCAGCAGCTCCGGGGGTCAGCCCCAGCATTTT
CASSSGGQPQHF
>TRBJ2-2|TRBV4-3|few|-|18
TGCGCCAGCAGCCAAGATGTGTGGGCTAGCGTAAACACCGGGGAGCTGTTTTTT
CASSQDVWASVNTGELFF
>TRBJ2-7|TRBV4-3|-|-|15
TGCGCCAGCAGCCAAGATCGGTCAGAATCCTACGAGCAGTACTTC
CASSQDRSESYEQYF
>TRBJ1-1|TRBV7-2|-|-|14
TGTGCCAGCAGCCAAGACACGATTGTCACTGAAGCTTTCTTT
CASSQDTIVTEAFF
>TRBJ2-2|TRBV7-6|few|-|17
TGTGCCAGCAGCCTTGATTTACAGGTCTCGAACACCGGGGAGCTGTTTTTT
CASSLDLQVSNTGELFF
>TRBJ1-2|TRBV13|once|-|11
TGTGCCAGCAGGGCGCGTGGTGGCTACACCTTC
CASRARGGYTF
>TRBJ1-5|TRBV19|large|-|14
TGTGCCAGTAACCACGGGGATTTGGGTCAGCCCCAGCATTTT
CASNHGDLGQPQHF
>TRBJ2-7|TRBV4-3|medium-sized|-|13
TGCGCCAGCAGCCAGGAACGGGACTACGAGCAGTACTTC
CASSQERDYEQYF
>TRBJ1-5|TRBV4-3|large|-|14
TGCGCCAGCAGCCAAGAACTGGGCAATCAGCCCCAGCATTTT
CASSQELGNQPQHF
>TRBJ1-3|TRBV4-3|-|-|15
TGCGCCAGCAGATCTGAGTCTCTTTCTGGAAACACCATATATTTT
CASRSESLSGNTIYF
>TRBJ1-4|TRBV2|-|-|15
TGTGCCAGCAGTGAAATCGGGGGATTGGAGGAAAAACTGTTTTTT
CASSEIGGLEEKLFF
>TRBJ1-1|TRBV4-3|large|-|13
TGCGCCAGCAGCCAAGAAGCAGAAAGTGAAGCTTTCTTT
CASSQEAESEAFF
>TRBJ2-7|TRBV4-3|large|-|14
TGCGCCAGCAGCCAAGAGCCCGGCCCCTACGAGCAGTACTTC
CASSQEPGPYEQYF
>TRBJ1-1|TRBV4-2|-|-|14
TGTGCCAGCAGCCTGACAGATGGGAACACTGAAGCTTTCTTT
CASSLTDGNTEAFF
>TRBJ2-1|TRBV11-2|-|TRBD2|12
TGTGCCACTCGGGGACTAGTGGATGAGCAGTTCTTC
CATRGLVDEQFF
>TRBJ2-7|TRBV4-3|-|-|19
TGCGCCAGCAGCCAAGAGTGGGGAAGAGAGGGAGGAAGCTCCTACGAGCAGTACTTC
CASSQEWGREGGSSYEQYF
>TRBJ2-2|TRBV4-3|-|-|15
TGCGCCAGCAGCCAAAACGGAGACTGGGGCGGGGAGCTGTTTTTT
CASSQNGDWGGELFF
>TRBJ1-5|TRBV4-3|few|-|13
TGCGCCAGCAGCCAAGAGAGGGATCAGCCCCAGCATTTT
CASSQERDQPQHF
>TRBJ1-5|TRBV4-3|-|-|14
TGCGCCAGCAGCCAGACTCCTGTGGATCAGCCCCAGCATTTT
CASSQTPVDQPQHF
>TRBJ2-2|TRBV4-3|-|TRBD1|15
TGCGCCAGCAGTCAGGACAGGGGAAACACCGGGGAGCTGTTTTTT
CASSQDRGNTGELFF
>TRBJ1-1|TRBV4-3|-|-|15
TGCGCCAGCAGCCAAGAAGGCCTCCTGAACACTGAAGCTTTCTTT
CASSQEGLLNTEAFF
>TRBJ1-2|TRBV2|few|-|12
TGTGCCAGCAGTGAATTGATTTATGGCTACACCTTC
CASSELIYGYTF
>TRBJ1-4|TRBV5-1|-|-|13
TGCGCCAGCAGCTTAACCGAAGGGGTGCAACTGTTTTTT
CASSLTEGVQLFF
>TRBJ2-3|TRBV4-2|once|TRBD2|17
TGTGCCAGCAGCCAAGATCCAATAGCGGGAGGCACAGATACGCAGTATTTT
CASSQDPIAGGTDTQYF
>TRBJ2-7|TRBV4-3|-|TRBD1|15
TGCGCCAGCAGCGAGCAGGGGGATACCTCCTACGAGCAGTACTTC
CASSEQGDTSYEQYF
>TRBJ1-4|TRBV7-6|-|TRBD1|15
TGTGCCAGCAGTCGTCCGGGACAGGGGCGGGAAAAACTGTTTTTT
CASSRPGQGREKLFF
>TRBJ2-7|TRBV4-3|large|TRBD2|15
TGCGCCAGCAGCCAAGATTGGAGCGGGAGCTACGAGCAGTACTTC
CASSQDWSGSYEQYF
>TRBJ1-6|TRBV4-3|large|-|14
TGCGCCAGCAGCCAAGAACTGACCAATTCACCCCTCCACTTT
CASSQELTNSPLHF
>TRBJ1-2|TRBV4-3|large|-|15
TGCGCCAGCAGCCAAGAGACAGGCAGGGCAGAAGGCTACACCTTC
CASSQETGRAEGYTF
>TRBJ2-3|TRBV5-4|once|-|15
TGTGCCAGCAGCCTCGGGACGGCTAGCACAGATACGCAGTATTTT
CASSLGTASTDTQYF
>TRBJ1-4|TRBV4-3|-|-|17
TGCGCCAGCAGCCAAGAAGGCCCACTGATTTTAGGGGAAAAACTGTTTTTT
CASSQEGPLILGEKLFF
>TRBJ2-5|TRBV27|few|TRBD2|15
TGTGCCAGCAGTTTACGACTAGCGGGAGACGGGACCCAGTACTTC
CASSLRLAGDGTQYF
>TRBJ1-3|TRBV9|-|-|15
TGTGCCAGCAGCCCCCAGGGTTTTGGAGGAAACACCATATATTTT
CASSPQGFGGNTIYF
>TRBJ2-7|TRBV4-3|-|-|15
TGCGCCAGCAGCCAAGGTTGGGGACCTTTCTACGGGCAGTACTTC
CASSQGWGPFYGQYF
>TRBJ2-7|TRBV4-3|few|TRBD2|15
TGCGCCAGCAGCCAAGAGGGGGACTACTCCTACGAGCAGTACTTC
CASSQEGDYSYEQYF
>TRBJ2-3|TRBV12-5|-|-|16
TGTGCTAGTGGTTTCAGTCCGGGACCTACCACAGATACGCAGTATTTT
CASGFSPGPTTDTQYF
>TRBJ2-7|TRBV4-3|-|TRBD2|17
TGCGCCAGCAGCCAAGATCAACTAGCGGGGATCTCCTACGAGCAGTACTTC
CASSQDQLAGISYEQYF
>TRBJ2-2|TRBV4-2|once|-|17
TGTGCCAGCAGCCCTACCCGGCCCGGACTCCTAACCGGGGAGCTGTTTTTT
CASSPTRPGLLTGELFF
>TRBJ1-2|TRBV6-5|-|-|14
TGTGCCAGCAGTTACTCGGACGGGGGTTCGGGCTACACCTTC
CASSYSDGGSGYTF